This T cell receptor (beta chain) was recorded in a study of T cells expressing NK-cell markers. Points from the study as a whole: Whether the expanded NKG2C+ T cell clones recognized HCMV remained unclear.

The germline V gene has CDR1 LGHNA and CDR2 YNFKEQ. The CDR3 is made up of 14 amino acids. On this clonotype itself: Its antigen is not known.

TCRdb re-called the 5' RACE reads and gives one entry per CDR3 protein, without DNA. The sample's table shows some 450,000 distinct CDR3 sequences. The TCR sequence derives from a woman between 18 and 70 years old in good health. Sequencing used blood T cells: a sorted CD56 or NKG2C T cell subset, CD4+ or CD8+ T cells, or bulk PBMC T cells (not recorded which). The chain has TRBV4-2 and TRBJ2-5; the TRBD1 assignment by TCRdb is unverifiable without DNA. This CDR3 is CASSQGAGLETQYF.